This is a list of T cell receptor beta chains from one sample in a study of immune evolution from preneoplasia to lung adenocarcinoma. TCRdb keeps only in-frame clones here, not all; method: immunoSEQ multiplex PCR. Altogether some 2,900 clones are present, roughly 90% being singletons, with the ten largest covering 4.5% to 5.5%. Sequenced sample: FFPE invasive lung adenocarcinoma tissue. The receptors shown here come from a person between 70 and 80 years old with invasive lung adenocarcinoma. CDR3s include the opening cysteine and the closing phenylalanine or tryptophan.

j_gene | v_gene | CDR3aa
TRBJ2-7 | TRBV4-3 | CASSLGGEQYF
TRBJ1-4 | TRBV28 | CASSRQGLSPIF
TRBJ1-1 | TRBV29-1 | CSAFLGSEAFF
TRBJ2-1 | TRBV15 | CATSRDGVAGGWDNEQFF
TRBJ1-2 | TRBV29-1 | CSVDSDGYTF
TRBJ2-6 | TRBV2 | CASSGTPYRYSRANVLTF
TRBJ1-1 | TRBV28 | CASRLPGTLNTEAFF
TRBJ1-3 | TRBV30 | CAWSPTGKNTIYF
TRBJ1-5 | TRBV5-5 | CASSLVGGDSNQPQHF
TRBJ2-3 | TRBV29-1 | CSVAGLAGGGTDTQYF
TRBJ1-4 | TRBV15 | CATSRGTITTNEKLFF
TRBJ1-4 | TRBV5-1 | CASSFGQGREKLFF
TRBJ2-2 | TRBV4-2 | CASSQDRDLYTGELFF